Presented here are 11 T cell receptor beta chains from one specimen sequenced in a study of T cells in Graves' hyperthyroidism and ophthalmopathy. There were TCR beta CDR3 regions amplified from RNA transcripts. Primed by the HTBI set, a first-round RT-PCR was run on the TCR CDR3. TCRdb reprocessed the multiplex PCR reads with MiXCR, giving one entry per CDR3 protein. The table records roughly 660,000 distinct CDR3 sequences, 15% to 20% of them present only once. Source material: blood. The receptors shown here come from a man aged 45-60 years with Graves' hyperthyroidism.

This clonotype was counted many times. The CDR3 sequence is CASSPTGGLGYTF. The CDR3 DNA is TGTGCCAGCAGCCCTACAGGGGGCCTGGGCTACACCTTC. The V gene is TRBV27, the J gene TRBJ1-2, with 9 nucleotides matching TRBD1. J was trimmed by 8 bases and V by 6 bases; bases with no gene match: 7. The CDR3 contains 13 residues. Per the germline V gene, CDR1 is MNHEY and CDR2 is SMNVEV (reference sequence).

This clonotype showed up many times. This sequence joins TRBV27 and TRBJ1-4, with TRBD1 matching over 12 bases. This CDR3 comprises 17 residues. Germline CDR1 is MNHEY and CDR2 is SMNVEV (reference sequence). Trimming removed 0 bases from V and 8 bases from J; junction bases left unmatched: 7. CDR3 sequence reads: CASSLSGQGAAREKLFF. In nucleotides, the CDR3 is TGTGCCAGCAGTTTATCGGGACAGGGGGCGGCAAGAGAAAAACTGTTTTTT.

V and J are TRBV9 and TRBJ2-3; D is unclear. V was cut by 3 bases and J by 6 bases, with 8 bases left in between. Germline V lookup: CDR1 SGDLS, CDR2 YYNGEE. This CDR3 is 12 amino acids long. CDR3 protein: CASSAEGDTQYF. The CDR3 DNA follows: TGTGCCAGCAGCGCCGAAGGGGATACGCAGTATTTT.

This clonotype is a singleton in its sample. This chain connects TRBV29-1 to TRBJ2-7, with 9 bases identical to TRBD1. This CDR3 has 19 amino acids. V dropped 7 bases and J dropped 2; count of bases not matched to a gene: 24. Germline V lookup: CDR1 SQVTM, CDR2 ANQGSEA. The chain's CDR3 is CSASLRGDRVKSGPYEQYF. The CDR3 nucleotides read TGCAGCGCCTCTTTAAGGGGGGACAGGGTGAAGTCTGGCCCCTACGAGCAGTACTTC.

The rearrangement links TRBV28 to TRBJ1-5; D is unresolved. CDR1 MDHEN and CDR2 SYDVKM come from the germline V gene. V was clipped by 5 bases and J by 5 bases, with 7 bases between them. This CDR3 comprises 12 residues. The CDR3 DNA reads TGTGCCAGCAGTGCTTCGGATCAGCCCCAGCATTTT. It yields the protein CASSASDQPQHF.

This clonotype has ten or more counts. Written as DNA, the CDR3 is TGTGCCAGCAGCTTAGTCCGGGGGGGCGAGCAGTACTTC. It translates to CASSLVRGGEQYF. The V gene is TRBV7-2, the J gene TRBJ2-7; 8 bases are a match to TRBD2. Germline V lookup: CDR1 SGHTA, CDR2 FQGNSA. Losses at the gene ends were 1 base for V and 6 bases for J; bases not matched to a gene: 2. This CDR3 spans 13 amino acids.

This clonotype showed up many times. The chain combines TRBV27 with TRBJ2-5, with D perhaps TRBD2 (5 bases). V lost 6 bases and J lost 5, with 16 bases in between. CDR1 and CDR2 from the germline V gene are MNHEY and SMNVEV (reference sequence). CDR3 length equals 14 residues. In DNA form, the CDR3 reads TGTGCCAGCAGGCGAGGGAGTACGTATGAGACCCAGTACTTC. The encoded protein is CASRRGSTYETQYF.

This chain joins TRBV2 and TRBJ2-2, with 7 nucleotides matching TRBD2. CDR3 size: 17 residues. CDR1 and CDR2 (germline): SNHLY, FYNNEI. J gave up 4 bases and V 6 bases, and 14 bases lay outside the gene matches. CDR3 loop: CASRGTGGNVGTGELFF. The CDR3 region has the DNA TGTGCCAGCAGAGGGACGGGGGGTAACGTTGGCACCGGGGAGCTGTTTTTT.

The CDR3 spells CSVPGLYYNEQFF. The DNA of the CDR3 is TGCAGTGTACCGGGACTATACTACAATGAGCAGTTCTTC. The chain combines TRBV20-1 with TRBJ2-1, with 7 bases lining up with TRBD2. The germline V gene encodes CDR1 DFQATT and CDR2 SNEGSKA (reference sequence). The CDR3 is made up of 13 amino acids. V was pared by 7 bases and J by 3 bases, with 6 bases of the junction left unmatched.

This clonotype was counted many times. This sequence joins TRBV11-2 and TRBJ2-7; D may match TRBD1 or TRBD2 (5 bases each). CDR1 SGHAT and CDR2 FQNNGV come from the germline V gene. The V end was cut by 0 bases, the J end by 4 bases, with 10 bases between. This CDR3 is built from 14 residues. The CDR3 sequence: CASSLDNGAYEQYF. CDR3 nucleotide sequence: TGTGCCAGCAGCTTAGACAACGGGGCGTACGAGCAGTACTTC.

In its sample, this clonotype was seen many times. The chain uses TRBV19 and TRBJ2-1, with D perhaps being TRBD1 or TRBD2 (5 bases each). V shed 4 bases and J shed 9 bases, with 19 bases lying between them. Germline CDR1 reads LNHDA; CDR2 reads SQIVND (reference sequence). CDR3 size: 15 residues. CDR3 in DNA: TGTGCCAGTAGTACCTCCGGGACCTCACGCCCTGAGCAGTTCTTC. Its protein is CASSTSGTSRPEQFF.